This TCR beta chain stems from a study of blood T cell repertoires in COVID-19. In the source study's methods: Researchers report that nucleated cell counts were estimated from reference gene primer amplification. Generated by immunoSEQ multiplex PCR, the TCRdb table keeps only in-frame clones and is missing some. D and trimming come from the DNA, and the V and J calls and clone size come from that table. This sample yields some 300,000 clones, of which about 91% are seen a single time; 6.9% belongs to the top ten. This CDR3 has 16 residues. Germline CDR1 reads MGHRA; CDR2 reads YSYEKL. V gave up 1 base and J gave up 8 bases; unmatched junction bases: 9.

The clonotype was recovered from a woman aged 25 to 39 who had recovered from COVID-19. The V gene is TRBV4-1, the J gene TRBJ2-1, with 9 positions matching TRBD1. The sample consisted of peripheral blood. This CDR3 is CASSQVPGQGGHEQFF. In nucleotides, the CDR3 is TGCGCCAGCAGCCAAGTACCGGGACAGGGTGGCCATGAGCAGTTCTTC.